These T cell receptor beta chains were read from a single sample in a study of cytomegalovirus exposure and HLA in healthy donors. The repertoire was sequenced with immunoSEQ multiplex PCR; TCRdb's copy has only in-frame clones and lacks some. This sample carries approximately 300,000 clones, 86% of them seen once, and the ten largest clones take 0.7% to 0.85%. The sample was PBMCs. These receptors originate from a woman under 30 in good health and CMV-seronegative. The CDR3 runs from the conserved cysteine through the conserved F or W. Each record gives: D gene, J gene, V gene, CDR3 length, clone size, CDR3 DNA, CDR3 protein. D genes are given only for firm matches. Size tells how often a clone was seen (once, few, many) or the class of an expanded clone, and some rows leave it out.

D: TRBD1
J: TRBJ2-1
V: TRBV6-1
length: 15
size: NA
DNA: TGTGCCAGCAGTGAAGAGGGGGCGGCCTACAATGAGCAGTTCTTC
CDR3: CASSEEGAAYNEQFF

D: TRBD1
J: TRBJ2-1
V: TRBV6-1
length: 14
size: NA
DNA: TGTGCCAGCAGTCGGGACAGGGTCTACAATGAGCAGTTCTTC
CDR3: CASSRDRVYNEQFF

D: NA
J: TRBJ2-7
V: TRBV27
length: 14
size: NA
DNA: TGTGCCAGCAGTTTAAGCGGATATACCTACGAGCAGTACTTC
CDR3: CASSLSGYTYEQYF

D: NA
J: TRBJ2-5
V: TRBV29-1
length: 12
size: NA
DNA: TGCAGCGTCGAGGGGGCGGGGGAGACCCAGTACTTC
CDR3: CSVEGAGETQYF

D: TRBD1
J: TRBJ2-7
V: TRBV5-8
length: 16
size: NA
DNA: TGTGCCAGCAGCTCCGGGCCAGGGGGAATAAGCTACGAGCAGTACTTC
CDR3: CASSSGPGGISYEQYF

D: TRBD1
J: TRBJ2-7
V: TRBV5-1
length: 16
size: NA
DNA: TGCGCCAGCAGCTCACTGGGACAGGGGACGACGGGCGAGCAGTACTTC
CDR3: CASSSLGQGTTGEQYF

D: NA
J: TRBJ2-3
V: TRBV6-5
length: 16
size: NA
DNA: TGTGCCAGCAGTTACTCGAAACCCGGGAGCACAGATACGCAGTATTTT
CDR3: CASSYSKPGSTDTQYF

D: NA
J: TRBJ1-5
V: TRBV6-6
length: 13
size: once
DNA: TGTGCCAGCAGAGTGGGCAGCCATCAGCCCCAGCATTTT
CDR3: CASRVGSHQPQHF

D: TRBD2
J: TRBJ2-7
V: TRBV6-5
length: 15
size: NA
DNA: TGTGCCAGCAGTTACTGGACTAGCGGGACCTACGAGCAGTACTTC
CDR3: CASSYWTSGTYEQYF

D: TRBD1
J: TRBJ2-7
V: TRBV4-1
length: 15
size: NA
DNA: TGCGCCAGCAGCCAAGACCAGGGGGCTCTGTACGAGCAGTACTTC
CDR3: CASSQDQGALYEQYF

D: NA
J: TRBJ2-7
V: TRBV7-2
length: 14
size: NA
DNA: TGTGCCAGCAGCTTCAGGGGGGCATTCTACGAGCAGTACTTC
CDR3: CASSFRGAFYEQYF

D: NA
J: TRBJ1-5
V: TRBV9
length: 15
size: NA
DNA: TGTGCCAGCAGCCCAGACCCAGCAGGGGATCAGCCCCAGCATTTT
CDR3: CASSPDPAGDQPQHF

D: NA
J: TRBJ1-5
V: TRBV5-8
length: 13
size: once
DNA: TGTGCCAGCAGCTTACAGAAGAATCAGCCCCAGCATTTT
CDR3: CASSLQKNQPQHF

D: TRBD2
J: TRBJ2-3
V: TRBV11-2
length: 16
size: NA
DNA: TGTGCCAGCAGCCTTGCGGGACTAGCGAAGTTGGATACGCAGTATTTT
CDR3: CASSLAGLAKLDTQYF

D: NA
J: TRBJ1-1
V: TRBV7-2
length: 11
size: NA
DNA: TGTGCCAGCAGCTTAGCGGGGGCGGCTTTCTTT
CDR3: CASSLAGAAFF

D: TRBD1
J: TRBJ2-1
V: TRBV11-3
length: 14
size: NA
DNA: TGTGCCAGCAGCCAACTGACAGGGGGCAATGAGCAGTTCTTC
CDR3: CASSQLTGGNEQFF